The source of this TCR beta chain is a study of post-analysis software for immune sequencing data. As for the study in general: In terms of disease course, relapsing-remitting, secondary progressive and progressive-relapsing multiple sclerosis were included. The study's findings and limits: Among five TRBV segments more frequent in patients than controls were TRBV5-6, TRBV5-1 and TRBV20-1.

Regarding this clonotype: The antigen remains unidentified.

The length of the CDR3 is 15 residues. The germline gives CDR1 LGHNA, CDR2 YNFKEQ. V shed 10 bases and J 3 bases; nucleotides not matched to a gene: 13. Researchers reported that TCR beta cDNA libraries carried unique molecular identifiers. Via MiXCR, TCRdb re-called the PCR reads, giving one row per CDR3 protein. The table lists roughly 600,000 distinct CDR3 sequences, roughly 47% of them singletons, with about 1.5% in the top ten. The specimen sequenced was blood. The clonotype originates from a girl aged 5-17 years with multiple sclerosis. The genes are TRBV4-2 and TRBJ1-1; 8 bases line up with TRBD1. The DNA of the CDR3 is TGTGCCACCAGGACAGGGTCGAGGATTGACACTGAAGCTTTCTTT. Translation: CATRTGSRIDTEAFF.